The text below deals with one T cell receptor (beta chain). These data belong to a study of shared T cell receptors in the human thymus. The table came from immunoSEQ multiplex PCR; TCRdb's copy has only in-frame clones and leaves some out. The sample carries hundreds of thousands of clones, approximately 87% recorded once. V trimming: 3 bases; J trimming: 2 bases; junction bases outside the gene matches: 15. CDR1 is SEHNR and CDR2 is FQNEAQ in the germline V gene (reference sequence). The CDR3 spans 19 residues. These same data were also listed under a study on human thymus T cells. This second study says: The people who donated were healthy Finnish babies having corrective surgery for congenital heart defects. Thymus specimens were resections from corrective heart surgery.

V usage is TRBV7-9 and J usage is TRBJ2-3; 9 bases fit TRBD2. The sample consisted of thymocytes. The receptor was isolated from a boy under two years old with a congenital heart defect. CDR3 coding DNA: TGTGCCAGCAGCTTCGTCCCACTTTCCCTAGCGGGGATCACAGATACGCAGTATTTT. Translated: CASSFVPLSLAGITDTQYF.